The 6 T cell receptor beta chains below were found in one sample sequenced in a study of cytomegalovirus exposure and HLA in healthy donors. Researchers ran the PCR with 60 Vbeta and 13 Jbeta primers. Sequencing was performed with immunoSEQ multiplex PCR; in TCRdb, only in-frame clones are kept and a portion is missing. The sample lists some 140,000 clones; roughly 80% were seen once. Sequenced material: PBMCs. Receptors originate from a woman between 50 and 59 years old in good health and CMV-seropositive.

In DNA, the CDR3 is TGTGCCTGGAGTTCCGGGACTAGCGGGGGATACCACTACGAGCAGTACTTC. It codes for CAWSSGTSGGYHYEQYF. The chain combines TRBV30 with TRBJ2-5; the match to TRBD2 covers 14 bases. The DNA end lines up better with TRBJ2-7; the J call may be wrong. Germline V gene data show CDR1 as GTSNPN and CDR2 as SVGIG (reference sequence). This CDR3 has 17 amino acids.

The chain recombines TRBV11-1 with TRBJ1-2; TRBD1 matches at 7 bases. This CDR3 is built from 13 residues. V dropped 2 bases and J dropped 12; count of bases not matched to a gene: 9. Germline CDR1 and CDR2: SGHAT and FQDESV (reference sequence). The CDR3 loop reads CASSLYTGEHHTF. The CDR3 nucleotides read TGTGCCAGCAGCTTATATACAGGGGAGCATCACACCTTC.

The chain recombines TRBV5-1 with TRBJ2-5, with D perhaps TRBD2 (6 bases). V shed 2 bases and J shed 5 bases, with 16 bases lying between them. Germline assignment: CDR1 SGHRS and CDR2 YFSETQ. This CDR3 spans 15 amino acids. The CDR3 sequence is CASSFTILALETQYF. The CDR3 DNA reads as TGCGCCAGCAGCTTTACCATACTAGCTTTGGAGACCCAGTACTTC.

The CDR3 nucleotides read TGTGCCAGCAGTGACAACTACGAGCAGTACTTC. Its protein product is CASSDNYEQYF. V gene TRBV6-1 combines with J gene TRBJ2-7; D is unresolved. V lost 3 bases and J lost 3, with 3 bases in between. The germline V gene has CDR1 MNHNS and CDR2 SASEGT. The CDR3 runs 11 residues.

The CDR3 protein is CAISDHDSSYGYTF. CDR3 DNA sequence: TGTGCCATCAGTGACCACGACAGCTCCTATGGCTACACCTTC. The rearrangement joins TRBV10-3 to TRBJ1-2; D possibly corresponds to TRBD1 (5 bases). Germline values: CDR1 ENHRY, CDR2 SYGVKD. V was cut by 3 bases and J by 4 bases, with 12 bases left in between. The CDR3 length is 14 residues.

This clone showed up just a few times. The V gene is TRBV12-5, the J gene TRBJ1-1; D unclear. Germline assignment: CDR1 LGHNT and CDR2 FRNRAP. The CDR3 runs to 11 residues. Between the trimmed V and J ends, which lost 6 bases and 3 bases, there was a span of 5 bases. The CDR3 DNA follows: TGTGCTAGTGGGGACTACACTGAAGCTTTCTTT. Amino acids: CASGDYTEAFF.